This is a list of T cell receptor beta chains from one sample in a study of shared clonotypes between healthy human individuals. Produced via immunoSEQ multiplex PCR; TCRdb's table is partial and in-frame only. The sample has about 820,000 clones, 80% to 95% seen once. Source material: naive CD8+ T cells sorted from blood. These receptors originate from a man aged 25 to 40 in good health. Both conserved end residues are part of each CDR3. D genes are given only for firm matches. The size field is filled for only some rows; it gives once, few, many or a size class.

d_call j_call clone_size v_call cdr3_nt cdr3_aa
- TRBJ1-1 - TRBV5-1 TGCGCCAGCAGCCTTTCAGCGAACACTGAAGCTTTCTTT CASSLSANTEAFF
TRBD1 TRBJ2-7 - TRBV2 TGTGCCAGCAGTCCGGGACAGGGGGGGAACGAGCAGTACTTC CASSPGQGGNEQYF
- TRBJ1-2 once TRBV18 TGTGCCAGCTCACCCCCTACACTCCTTAACTATGGCTACACCTTC CASSPPTLLNYGYTF
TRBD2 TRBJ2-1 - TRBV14 TGTGCCAGCAGCCTCCCCGGACTAGCGGGATACAATGAGCAGTTCTTC CASSLPGLAGYNEQFF
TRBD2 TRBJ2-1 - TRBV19 TGTGCCAGTCGGGTAAGCGGGAGGCGGTCCTACAATGAGCAGTTCTTC CASRVSGRRSYNEQFF
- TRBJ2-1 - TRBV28 TGTGCCAGCAGTTTAGACTCAGCCAATGAGCAGTTCTTC CASSLDSANEQFF
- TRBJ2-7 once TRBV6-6 TGTGCCAGCAGTCCCGACACCTACGAGCAGTACTTC CASSPDTYEQYF
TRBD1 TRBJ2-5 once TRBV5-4 TGTGCCAGCAGCCAGGTCGGGACAGGACCTAAAGAGACCCAGTACTTC CASSQVGTGPKETQYF
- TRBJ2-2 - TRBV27 TGTGCCAGCAGTTTATCTCCCACCGGGGAGCTGTTTTTT CASSLSPTGELFF
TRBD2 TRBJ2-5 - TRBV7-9 TGTGCCAGCAGCCGGATCGGGCGGGAGCGGGAGACCCAGTACTTC CASSRIGRERETQYF
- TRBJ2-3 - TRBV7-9 TGTGCCAGCAGCTTCCCGGGCACAGATACGCAGTATTTT CASSFPGTDTQYF
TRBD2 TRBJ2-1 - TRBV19 TGTGCCAGTAGTATTTTAGCGGGAGGCCACAACAATGAGCAGTTCTTC CASSILAGGHNNEQFF
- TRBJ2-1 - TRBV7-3 TGTGCCAGCAGCCCCGCCGGGACCATCGTCTCCTACAATGAGCAGTTCTTC CASSPAGTIVSYNEQFF
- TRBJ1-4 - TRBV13 TGTGCCAGCAGCCATCTCCGGGGGGGGGCTGGTGAAAAACTGTTTTTT CASSHLRGGAGEKLFF
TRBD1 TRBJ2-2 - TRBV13 TGTGCCAGCAGCCCCCGACAGGGACCGAACACCGGGGAGCTGTTTTTT CASSPRQGPNTGELFF
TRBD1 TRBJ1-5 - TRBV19 TGTGCCAGTAGATGGGACAGTAGTTCTCCGGGCAATCAGCCCCAGCATTTT CASRWDSSSPGNQPQHF
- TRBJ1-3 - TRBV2 TGTGCCAGCAGTGAACTGGGCCCGGACAGCCAAGAAGCCGGAAACACCATATATTTT CASSELGPDSQEAGNTIYF
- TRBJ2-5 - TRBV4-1 TGCGCCAGCAGCCAAGTAGACACGGGACGAGAGACCCAGTACTTC CASSQVDTGRETQYF
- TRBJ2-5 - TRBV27 TGTGCCAGCGAAGACAGGGGAGGGCCAGCGACCCAGTACTTC CASEDRGGPATQYF
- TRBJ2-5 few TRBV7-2 TGTGCCAGCAGCTTAGCCCCGCGTGGGGGGAGTGCATTTCAAGAGACCCAGTACTTC CASSLAPRGGSAFQETQYF
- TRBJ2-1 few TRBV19 TGTGCCAGTAGTATTTTTGGCTACAATGAGCAGTTCTTC CASSIFGYNEQFF
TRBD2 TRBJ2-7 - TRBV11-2 TGTGCCAGCAGCATGATAGCGGGTCGCTCCTACGAGCAGTACTTC CASSMIAGRSYEQYF
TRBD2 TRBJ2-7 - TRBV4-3 TGCGCCAGCAGCCAAGATCACGGGACTAGCGGTTACGAGCAGTACTTC CASSQDHGTSGYEQYF
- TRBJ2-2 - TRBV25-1 TGTGCCAGCAGTGTTGGGGCCGGGGAGCTGTTTTTT CASSVGAGELFF
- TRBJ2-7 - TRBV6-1 TGTGCCAGCAGTGACGGGATGGGAAGGTCCAGCGGTTTCTCCTACGAGCAGTACTTC CASSDGMGRSSGFSYEQYF
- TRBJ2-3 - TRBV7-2 TGTGCCAGCAGCTCTCGCCCAGATACGCAGTATTTT CASSSRPDTQYF
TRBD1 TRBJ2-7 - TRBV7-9 TGTGCCAGCAGCCCCAGGGACAGAGACTACGAGCAGTACTTC CASSPRDRDYEQYF
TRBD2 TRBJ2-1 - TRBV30 TGTGCCTGGAGTGTGACTAGCGGGAATCAGTTCTTC CAWSVTSGNQFF
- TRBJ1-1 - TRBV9 TGTGCCAGCAGCCGGGACGGGGGGGACACTGAAGCTTTCTTT CASSRDGGDTEAFF